The present entry profiles one TCR beta chain with its context. This sample is part of a study of technical replicates of blood from a handful of donors. There are 14 residues in the CDR3. Germline V CDR1 and CDR2: SGHNT, YENEEA. V lost 5 bases and J lost 3, with 14 bases in between. This table comes from immunoSEQ multiplex PCR, and its TCRdb copy is limited to in-frame clones, with some not included. Altogether 65,000 to 80,000 clones are present, almost 99% being singletons, with the ten largest covering approximately 0.21%. The sample was T cells isolated from PBMCs. V gene TRBV11-3 combines with J gene TRBJ2-7; TRBD2 is a possible D gene (5 bases). This sequence was found in a human donor in good health. The CDR3 region has the DNA TGTGCCAGCAGCGTCATTGACGGGAACTACGAGCAGTACTTC. It encodes CASSVIDGNYEQYF.